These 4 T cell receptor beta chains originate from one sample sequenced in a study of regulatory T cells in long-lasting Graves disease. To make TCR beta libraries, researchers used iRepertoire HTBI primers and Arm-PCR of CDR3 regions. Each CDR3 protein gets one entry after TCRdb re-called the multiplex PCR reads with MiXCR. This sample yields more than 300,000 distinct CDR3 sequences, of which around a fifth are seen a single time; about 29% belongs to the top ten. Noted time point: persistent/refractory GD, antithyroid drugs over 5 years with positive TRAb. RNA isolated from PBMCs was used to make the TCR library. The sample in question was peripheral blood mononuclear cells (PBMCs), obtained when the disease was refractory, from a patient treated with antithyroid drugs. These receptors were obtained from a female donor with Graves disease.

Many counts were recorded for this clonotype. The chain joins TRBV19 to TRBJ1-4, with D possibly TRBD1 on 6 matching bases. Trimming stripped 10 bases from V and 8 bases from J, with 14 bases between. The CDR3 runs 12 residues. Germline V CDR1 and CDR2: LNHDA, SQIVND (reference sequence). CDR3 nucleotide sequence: TGTGCCACGGGACATCGGTCCGAAAAACTGTTTTTT. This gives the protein CATGHRSEKLFF.

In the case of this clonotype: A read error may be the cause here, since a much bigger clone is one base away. This CDR3 is CAWSRSSGNTEAFF. The CDR3 DNA sequence: TGTGCCTGGAGTCGATCCTCCGGGAACACTGAAGCTTTCTTT. This sequence joins TRBV30 and TRBJ1-1; D is unresolved. The germline gives CDR1 GTSNPN, CDR2 SVGIG (reference sequence). The CDR3 sequence is 14 residues long. The V end was cut by 2 bases, the J end by 1 base, with 11 bases between.

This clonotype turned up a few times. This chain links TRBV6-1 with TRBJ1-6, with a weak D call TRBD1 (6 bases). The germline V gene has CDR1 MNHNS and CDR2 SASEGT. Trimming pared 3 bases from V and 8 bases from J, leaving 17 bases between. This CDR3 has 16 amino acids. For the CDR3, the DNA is TGTGCCAGCAGTGATACCGTGCAGGGGAATCATTCACCCCTCCACTTT. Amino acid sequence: CASSDTVQGNHSPLHF.

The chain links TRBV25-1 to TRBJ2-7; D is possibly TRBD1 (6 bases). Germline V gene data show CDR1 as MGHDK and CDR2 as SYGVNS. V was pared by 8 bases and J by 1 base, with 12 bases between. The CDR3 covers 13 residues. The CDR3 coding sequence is TGTGCCAGCCAAGAGGACAGTTCCTACGAGCAGTACTTC. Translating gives CASQEDSSYEQYF.